Each of the 26 T cell receptor beta chains below was sequenced from the same sample in a study of graft-versus-host responses after intestinal transplantation. Data came from immunoSEQ multiplex PCR; TCRdb stores just in-frame clones and leaves some out. The sample consists of roughly 25,000 clones, just under 40% of them appearing once. The sample in question was alloreactive CD4+ T cells from a mixed lymphocyte reaction culture, obtained before intestinal transplant. Regarding subset: CFSE-low proliferating T cells sorted from roughly six-day pre-transplant mixed lymphocyte reaction (GvH or HvG direction). The receptors originated from a human patient who received an intestinal transplant.

The rearrangement links TRBV6-5 to TRBJ1-6; no clear D gene. In germline, CDR1 is MNHEY, CDR2 SVGAGI. The length of the CDR3 is 13 residues. The germline V and J ends were trimmed by 3 bases and 7 bases, with 7 bases remaining between them. The CDR3 DNA follows: TGTGCCAGCAGTTATTTCGTAAATTCACCCCTCCACTTT. This gives the protein CASSYFVNSPLHF.

This clone has a handful of counts. CDR3 in amino acids: CASGRGASYNEQFF. The DNA of the CDR3 is TGTGCCAGTGGGCGGGGGGCCTCCTACAATGAGCAGTTCTTC. The chain is built from TRBV19 and TRBJ2-1; 8 bases agree with TRBD2. The trim removed 8 bases at V and 0 bases at J, leaving 3 bases unmatched. The CDR3 extends over 14 amino acids. CDR1 LNHDA and CDR2 SQIVND come from the germline V gene (reference sequence).

The chain joins TRBV7-9 to TRBJ1-6, with D possibly matching TRBD1 (6 bases). With 1 base removed from V and 0 bases from J, the gap between germline ends came to 10 bases. Looked up from germline, CDR1 is SEHNR and CDR2 is FQNEAQ (reference sequence). The CDR3 runs 17 residues. CDR3 residues: CASSLGTASSYNSPLHF. The DNA for the CDR3 is TGTGCCAGCAGCTTAGGGACAGCCAGCTCCTATAATTCACCCCTCCACTTT.

The chain is built from TRBV6-5 and TRBJ2-7, with D possibly matching TRBD2 (5 bases). This CDR3 spans 12 amino acids. Trimming left V 8 bases short and J 7 bases short, with 15 bases between. Germline CDR1 is MNHEY and CDR2 is SVGAGI. The chain's CDR3 is CASYIGVGEQYF. In DNA form, the CDR3 reads TGTGCCAGCTATATCGGGGTCGGGGAGCAGTACTTC.

The chain recombines TRBV18 with TRBJ1-4; tentative D call: TRBD1 (6 bases). V dropped 2 bases and J dropped 8 bases, with 15 bases sitting between them. CDR1 is KGHSH, CDR2 LQKENI, per germline. This CDR3 spans 15 amino acids. CDR3 in DNA: TGTGCCAGCTCACCAAGTACAGGGTTTTCGGAAAAACTGTTTTTT. It translates to CASSPSTGFSEKLFF.

This chain joins TRBV4-2 and TRBJ2-7, with D possibly matching TRBD1 (5 bases). CDR1 and CDR2 from the germline V gene are LGHNA and YNFKEQ. The CDR3 is 14 residues long. Trimming removed 0 bases from V and 1 base from J, with 7 bases in between. CDR3 sequence: CASSQERGSYEQYF. The CDR3 region has the DNA TGTGCCAGCAGCCAAGAAAGGGGATCCTACGAGCAGTACTTC.

This clone has just a few counts. The chain is built from TRBV4-3 and TRBJ1-6; D possibly corresponds to TRBD1 (5 bases). Germline V lookup: CDR1 LGHNA, CDR2 YSLEER. The CDR3 sequence is 16 residues long. V lost 0 bases, J lost 8 bases, and 14 bases lay in between. The CDR3 reads CASSQDGPGNYSPLHF. The CDR3 coding sequence is TGCGCCAGCAGCCAAGACGGTCCAGGGAACTATTCACCCCTCCACTTT.

The chain is built from TRBV5-1 and TRBJ1-2, with 7 positions matching TRBD1. The CDR3 has 13 residues. The germline V gene encodes CDR1 SGHRS and CDR2 YFSETQ. J lost 4 bases, V lost 1 base, and 1 base had no gene match. CDR3: CASSLPGGYGYTF. CDR3 DNA sequence: TGCGCCAGCAGCTTGCCAGGGGGCTATGGCTACACCTTC.

The chain links TRBV7-2 to TRBJ1-5; D remains ambiguous. Germline CDR1 reads SGHTA; CDR2 reads FQGNSA. V was trimmed by 1 base and J by 0 bases, leaving 13 bases between them. The CDR3 is 17 amino acids. The CDR3 DNA reads TGTGCCAGCAGCTTAGGCTATGGCCACTATAGCAATCAGCCCCAGCATTTT. It is translated as CASSLGYGHYSNQPQHF.

CDR3 protein: CAWSLGNSPLHF. The DNA of the CDR3 is TGTGCCTGGAGTCTCGGGAATTCACCCCTCCACTTT. The rearrangement joins TRBV30 to TRBJ1-6; D remains unclear. Trimming took 2 bases from V and 7 from J, leaving 6 bases between them. The CDR3 runs to 12 residues. The germline CDR1 and CDR2 sequences are GTSNPN and SVGIG (reference sequence).

The sample holds a few counts of this clone. The V gene is TRBV27, the J gene TRBJ2-3; 10 bases match TRBD2. V lost 6 bases, J lost 0 bases, and 9 bases stayed unmatched. The CDR3 has 17 amino acids. The V gene's germline CDR1 is MNHEY and CDR2 SMNVEV (reference sequence). The CDR3 bases are TGTGCCAGCAGGACTCAGAGCGGGAGGGATAGCACAGATACGCAGTATTTT. It yields the protein CASRTQSGRDSTDTQYF.

This clone has just a few counts. The rearrangement links TRBV5-1 to TRBJ2-1, with 8 bases that match TRBD2. This CDR3 contains 16 residues. With V trimmed by 1 base and J by 7 bases, 10 bases remained unmatched. Germline V gene lookup returns CDR1 SGHRS and CDR2 YFSETQ. The CDR3 nucleotides read TGCGCCAGCAGCTTGATCTCGGCGGGGGGTTGGAATGAGCAGTTCTTC. It encodes CASSLISAGGWNEQFF.

The gene calls are TRBV5-4 and TRBJ2-1; 11 nucleotides agree with TRBD2. V lost 4 bases and J lost 3; bases outside the gene matches: 3. The germline CDR1 and CDR2 sequences are SGHNT and YYREEE (reference sequence). The CDR3 has 15 residues. The CDR3 region has the DNA TGTGCCAGCAGCAGACTAGCGGGGTTCTACAATGAGCAGTTCTTC. Translation gives CASSRLAGFYNEQFF.

This rearrangement joins TRBV10-3 to TRBJ1-6, with a tentative D call TRBD1 (6 bases). The V end was cut by 6 bases, the J end by 7 bases, with 13 bases between. The CDR3 covers 14 residues. Germline CDR1 is ENHRY and CDR2 is SYGVKD. The CDR3 DNA follows: TGTGCCATCAGCCCGGACAGCCCGAATTCACCCCTCCACTTT. Translation: CAISPDSPNSPLHF.

The chain recombines TRBV5-1 with TRBJ1-1; D uncertain. Deletions cut 2 bases from V and 6 bases from J, with 11 bases between. The V gene's germline CDR1 is SGHRS and CDR2 YFSETQ. The CDR3 contains 13 residues. The CDR3, as DNA: TGCGCCAGCAGCTTTGGGCAGACATCTGAAGCTTTCTTT. As protein: CASSFGQTSEAFF.

In its sample, this clone was seen a few times. The V call is TRBV6-5, the J call TRBJ1-2; 8 positions match TRBD1. V was clipped by 6 bases and J by 4 bases; unmatched bases: 10. Germline V lookup: CDR1 MNHEY, CDR2 SVGAGI. The CDR3 totals 15 residues. The CDR3 region is CASSPRDRPFYGYTF. The CDR3 bases are TGTGCCAGCAGCCCCCGGGACAGGCCTTTCTATGGCTACACCTTC.

V gene TRBV5-1 combines with J gene TRBJ1-6, with a tentative D call TRBD1 (6 bases). The V and J ends lost 0 bases and 10 bases respectively, with 14 bases between them. Looked up from germline, CDR1 is SGHRS and CDR2 is YFSETQ. The CDR3 runs 15 residues. CDR3 residues: CASSLVRGASSPLHF. DNA of the CDR3: TGCGCCAGCAGCTTGGTTCGGGGGGCTTCGTCACCCCTCCACTTT.

The V and J genes are TRBV6-5 and TRBJ2-7; the D gene is possibly TRBD1 (5 bases). Germline CDR1 reads MNHEY; CDR2 reads SVGAGI. Deletions cut 5 bases from V and 0 bases from J, with 14 bases between. The length of the CDR3 is 15 residues. The CDR3 loop is CASSARGHNSYEQYF. CDR3 DNA sequence: TGTGCCAGCAGTGCGCGAGGACACAACTCCTACGAGCAGTACTTC.

Written as DNA, the CDR3 is TGTGCCAGCAGCGAGGGACTAGCGGCGACCTACGAGCAGTACTTC. It codes for CASSEGLAATYEQYF. The chain couples TRBV2 to TRBJ2-7, with 11 bases fitting TRBD2. The CDR3 extends over 15 amino acids. V dropped 6 bases and J dropped 2; count of bases not matched to a gene: 6. CDR1 and CDR2 (germline): SNHLY, FYNNEI.

The chain uses TRBV5-1 and TRBJ2-7; TRBD2 might be the D (5 bases). CDR1 is SGHRS and CDR2 is YFSETQ in the germline V gene. This CDR3 spans 15 amino acids. V was cut by 6 bases and J by 5 bases, with 21 bases left in between. The CDR3 DNA follows: TGCGCCAGCAAGAACCGAGCGGACCCTCTACACGAGCAGTACTTC. Translating gives CASKNRADPLHEQYF.

J is TRBJ1-6 and V is TRBV5-1; D is perhaps TRBD1 (6 bases). Per the germline V gene, CDR1 is SGHRS and CDR2 is YFSETQ. The CDR3 totals 14 residues. Trimming removed 0 bases from V and 8 bases from J, with 9 bases in between. This chain's CDR3 is CASSLGTAYSPLHF. As DNA, the CDR3 is TGCGCCAGCAGCTTGGGGACAGCTTATTCACCCCTCCACTTT.

This clone was seen more than once but under ten times. This chain links TRBV6-5 with TRBJ2-7; TRBD1 matches 9 bases. The CDR3 contains 15 residues. Germline-derived CDR1 and CDR2 are MNHEY and SVGAGI. With V trimmed by 6 bases and J by 3 bases, 9 bases remained unmatched. CDR3 region: CASSLPGQGLYEQYF. The CDR3 bases are TGTGCCAGCAGCCTTCCGGGACAGGGACTCTACGAGCAGTACTTC.

The DNA of the CDR3 is TGTGCCAGCAGTCTAGGGGGGGTGGAAGAGACCCAGTACTTC. It specifies CASSLGGVEETQYF. The chain carries TRBV6-6 and TRBJ2-5, with D possibly matching TRBD2 (7 bases). Germline CDR1 reads MNHNY; CDR2 reads SVGAGI (reference sequence). The CDR3 length is 14 residues. V was cut by 5 bases and J by 3 bases, with 13 bases left in between.

This clone showed up just once. This rearrangement joins TRBV2 to TRBJ2-3; 13 bases are a match to TRBD2. Germline CDR1 and CDR2: SNHLY and FYNNEI. V lost 6 bases, J lost 5 bases, and 5 bases stayed unmatched. The CDR3 has 15 residues. DNA of the CDR3: TGTGCCAGCAGGGGTACTAGCGGGGGGGGAGATACGCAGTATTTT. It translates to CASRGTSGGGDTQYF.

The chain uses TRBV29-1 and TRBJ1-2; 7 positions match TRBD1. The CDR3 has 15 residues. V lost 6 bases and J lost 4; bases outside the gene matches: 14. Per the germline V gene, CDR1 is SQVTM and CDR2 is ANQGSEA. The CDR3 nucleotides read TGCAGCGTGACTGCGACAGGGAAAACCTTCTATGGCTACACCTTC. This gives the protein CSVTATGKTFYGYTF. The variable domain in full, with the rest retrieved from reference TRBV29-1 and TRBJ1-2, is SAVISQKPSRDICQRGTSLTIQCQVDSQVTMMFWYRQQPGQSLTLIATANQGSEATYESGFVIDKFPISRPNLTFSTLTVSNMSPEDSSIYLCSVTATGKTFYGYTFGSGTRLTVV.

This clone was detected a few times. The chain combines TRBV28 with TRBJ1-2, with a weak D call TRBD1 (5 bases). CDR1 MDHEN and CDR2 SYDVKM come from the germline V gene. The CDR3 sequence is 13 residues long. Trimming shortened V by 4 bases and J by 0 bases, and 6 bases separated the two germline ends. In DNA, the CDR3 is TGTGCCAGCAGTTCGACAGCTAACTATGGCTACACCTTC. Its translation: CASSSTANYGYTF.